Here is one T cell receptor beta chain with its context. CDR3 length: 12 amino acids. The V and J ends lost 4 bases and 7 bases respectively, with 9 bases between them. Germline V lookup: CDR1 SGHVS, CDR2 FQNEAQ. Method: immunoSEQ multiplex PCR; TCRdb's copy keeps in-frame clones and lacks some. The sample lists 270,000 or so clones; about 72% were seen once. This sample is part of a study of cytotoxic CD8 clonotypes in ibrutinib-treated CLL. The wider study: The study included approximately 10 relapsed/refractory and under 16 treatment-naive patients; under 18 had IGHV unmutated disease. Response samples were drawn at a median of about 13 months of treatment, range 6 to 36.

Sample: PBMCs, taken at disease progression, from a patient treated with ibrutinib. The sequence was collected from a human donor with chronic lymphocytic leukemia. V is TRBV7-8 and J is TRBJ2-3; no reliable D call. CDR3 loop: CASSSRGNTQYF. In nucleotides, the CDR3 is TGTGCCAGCAGCTCCAGAGGAAATACGCAGTATTTT.